This is a list of T cell receptor beta chains from one sample in a study of cytomegalovirus exposure and HLA in healthy donors. Clones were read by immunoSEQ multiplex PCR, and TCRdb kept only the in-frame ones, dropping some. The sample holds about 180,000 clones, around 80% seen once. Sequenced: PBMCs. Receptor source: a middle-aged man in good health and CMV-seronegative. CDR3s include the opening cysteine and the closing phenylalanine or tryptophan. Each record gives: V gene, D gene, clone size, J gene, CDR3 DNA, CDR3 protein. The D gene is left open where the match is weak. Clone sizes are given selectively: once, few, many, or a class where the clone is expanded.

TRBV4-3	TRBD2	few	TRBJ2-1	TGCGCCAGCAGCCAAGAAGGTCTAGCGGGACTTGGCAATGAGCAGTTCTTC	CASSQEGLAGLGNEQFF
TRBV7-2	NA	NA	TRBJ1-2	TGTGCCAGCAGTAAGCAGGGTTTTGGCTACACCTTC	CASSKQGFGYTF
TRBV7-6	NA	NA	TRBJ1-2	TGTGCCAGCAGCTTAGGGGCAGGCACTAACTATGGCTACACCTTC	CASSLGAGTNYGYTF
TRBV29-1	TRBD1	NA	TRBJ1-1	TGCAGCGTTGATGGGACAGGAGCGGCTTTCTTT	CSVDGTGAAFF
TRBV21-1	NA	NA	TRBJ1-5	TGTGCCAGCAGCAAAGCGCGAGGCCCCGGGCAGCCCCAGCATTTT	CASSKARGPGQPQHF
TRBV28	NA	NA	TRBJ1-1	TGTGCCAGCAGTTTCTCAGAACCTGAAGCTTTCTTT	CASSFSEPEAFF
TRBV7-6	TRBD1	NA	TRBJ2-1	TGTGCCAGCAGCCCTACAGGGGGCCGGGTATACAATGAGCAGTTCTTC	CASSPTGGRVYNEQFF
TRBV5-8	NA	NA	TRBJ1-4	TGTGCCAGCAGCTCGGGACATCCGGATGAAAAACTGTTTTTT	CASSSGHPDEKLFF
TRBV28	NA	NA	TRBJ2-7	TGTGCCAGCAGTTTATACAACGCAGGGTCCTACGAGCAGTACTTC	CASSLYNAGSYEQYF
TRBV6-4	NA	NA	TRBJ2-3	TGTGCCAGCAGTGGGGGAGCCCGCACAGATACGCAGTATTTT	CASSGGARTDTQYF
TRBV4-2	TRBD2	NA	TRBJ2-1	TGTGCCAGCAGCCGACCCGGGACTAGCTCCTACAATGAGCAGTTCTTC	CASSRPGTSSYNEQFF
TRBV10-3	NA	few	TRBJ1-1	TGTGCCATCAGTAGGGAGGGCACTGAAGCTTTCTTT	CAISREGTEAFF
TRBV30	NA	NA	TRBJ1-1	TGTGCCTGGACCTTCATCCCAGGGGCCAGGAACACTGAAGCTTTCTTT	CAWTFIPGARNTEAFF
TRBV5-1	NA	NA	TRBJ1-1	TGCGCCAGCAGCTTGGGCCACACGACTCCCCTGAACACTGAAGCTTTCTTT	CASSLGHTTPLNTEAFF
TRBV6-1	TRBD1	NA	TRBJ2-7	TGTGCCAGCGCCCGGGACAGGGGGCTAAACGAGCAGTACTTC	CASARDRGLNEQYF